One sample yielded the 32 T cell receptor beta chains listed below, sequenced in a study of OX40 agonist ivuxolimab in advanced cancers. Assay: immunoSEQ multiplex PCR; the TCRdb copy retains only in-frame clones and omits some. The sample has about 6,500 clones; just under 70% are singletons. The sample was CD4+ or CD8+ T cells sorted from blood, taken in a trial of the OX40 agonist ivuxolimab. The receptor source for this set is an adult with an advanced solid tumor such as melanoma, head and neck, liver or kidney cancer.

The chain links TRBV27 to TRBJ2-5; tentative D call: TRBD1 (5 bases). The CDR3 consists of 15 residues. CDR1 and CDR2 (germline): MNHEY, SMNVEV (reference sequence). Trimming removed 5 bases at V and 1 base at J, with 14 bases between. The CDR3 region is CASSTYQTAQETQYF. CDR3 in DNA: TGTGCCAGCAGTACATACCAGACAGCCCAAGAGACCCAGTACTTC.

The chain joins TRBV6-6 to TRBJ1-6; 7 bases fit TRBD1. V shed 6 bases and J 6 bases; nucleotides not matched to a gene: 8. The CDR3 runs 15 residues. Germline lookup yields CDR1 MNHNY and CDR2 SVGAGI (reference sequence). The CDR3 sequence is CASSPTGAVNSPLHF. CDR3 coding DNA: TGTGCCAGCAGCCCAACAGGGGCGGTTAATTCACCCCTCCACTTT.

Remarks on this clone: An end of the junction differs from the germline gene, which may be a read error. The chain employs TRBV19 and TRBJ1-5, with TRBD1 matching over 9 bases. The CDR3 contains 16 residues. Per germline, CDR1 LNHDA and CDR2 SQIVND (reference sequence). The CDR3 DNA reads as TGTGCCAGTAGTACCCCAAATACAGGGGGCAAACAGCCCCAGCATTTT. Translation: CASSTPNTGGKQPQHF.

V and J are TRBV4-3 and TRBJ2-7, with D maybe TRBD2 (5 bases). This CDR3 contains 14 residues. Deletions cut 1 base from V and 7 bases from J, with 14 bases between. CDR1 is LGHNA and CDR2 is YSLEER in the germline V gene. CDR3 sequence: CASSQVLEVGEQYF. The DNA of the CDR3 is TGCGCCAGCAGCCAAGTACTAGAAGTAGGAGAGCAGTACTTC.

V gene TRBV7-9 combines with J gene TRBJ2-1, with D unresolved. Deletions cut 6 bases from V and 8 bases from J, with 14 bases between. CDR3 length: 13 residues. CDR1 is SEHNR and CDR2 is FQNEAQ in the germline V gene (reference sequence). CDR3 coding DNA: TGTGCCAGCAGGTCCCCCCCGGATTATGAGCAGTTCTTC. Amino acids: CASRSPPDYEQFF.

The chain combines TRBV5-6 with TRBJ2-7; D is possibly TRBD1 or TRBD2 (5 bases each). The V end was cut by 2 bases, the J end by 2 bases, with 14 bases between. This CDR3 comprises 15 residues. CDR1 is SGHDT, CDR2 YYEEEE, per germline. DNA of the CDR3: TGTGCCAGCAGCTTTGAGGGGTATTTGGCCTACGAGCAGTACTTC. It specifies CASSFEGYLAYEQYF.

The J gene is TRBJ1-4, the V gene TRBV5-8; 8 bases are a match to TRBD1. Unmatched junction bases numbered 6, after V lost 6 bases and J lost 8 bases. The length of the CDR3 is 13 residues. Germline CDR1 SGHTS, CDR2 YDEGEE. CDR3 sequence reads: CASTPPGGEKLFF. CDR3 bases: TGTGCCAGCACCCCCCCAGGGGGCGAAAAACTGTTTTTT.

The sample holds one count of this clone. The chain combines TRBV4-1 with TRBJ1-5; 7 nucleotides agree with TRBD1. CDR3 size: 13 residues. The germline V gene has CDR1 MGHRA and CDR2 YSYEKL. Trimming took 2 bases from V and 7 from J; bases not matched to a gene: 2. CDR3 sequence reads: CASSQHRGQPQHF. The CDR3 DNA reads as TGCGCCAGCAGCCAACACAGGGGCCAGCCCCAGCATTTT.

The chain carries TRBV19 and TRBJ2-1; 13 nucleotides line up with TRBD2. Germline CDR1 reads LNHDA; CDR2 reads SQIVND (reference sequence). The trim removed 8 bases at V and 5 bases at J, leaving 9 bases unmatched. The CDR3 runs to 16 residues. In DNA, the CDR3 is TGTGCCAGTCACAGCGGGACTAGCGGGGCCCACAATGAGCAGTTCTTC. Translation: CASHSGTSGAHNEQFF.

V usage is TRBV6-9 and J usage is TRBJ2-3; tentatively, D is TRBD1 (6 bases). This CDR3 contains 15 residues. The germline gives CDR1 MNHGY, CDR2 SVAAGI. V was trimmed by 7 bases and J by 1 base, leaving 15 bases between them. The DNA of the CDR3 is TGTGCCAGCATTTTCACAGGGCGGGGCACAGATACGCAGTATTTT. Its translation: CASIFTGRGTDTQYF.

The chain combines TRBV7-9 with TRBJ2-5; the match to TRBD2 covers 13 bases. The trim removed 5 bases at V and 2 bases at J, leaving 5 bases unmatched. Per germline, CDR1 SEHNR and CDR2 FQNEAQ (reference sequence). This CDR3 contains 16 residues. CDR3 coding DNA: TGTGCCAGCAGCACGGGGACTAGCGGGACTCAAGAGACCCAGTACTTC. The encoded protein is CASSTGTSGTQETQYF.

The gene calls are TRBV16 and TRBJ2-7; tentatively, D is TRBD1 (5 bases). The V and J ends lost 4 bases and 6 bases respectively, with 7 bases between them. CDR3 length equals 11 residues. Germline V gene lookup returns CDR1 KGHSY and CDR2 FQNENV. In DNA, the CDR3 is TGTGCCAGCAGCCTAGGGGTCGAGCAGTACTTC. Translated: CASSLGVEQYF.

V usage is TRBV11-1 and J usage is TRBJ2-1; TRBD2 aligns across 7 bases. J lost 6 bases, V lost 4 bases, and 9 bases had no gene match. Germline values: CDR1 SGHAT, CDR2 FQDESV (reference sequence). The length of the CDR3 is 15 residues. Here the CDR3 DNA reads TGTGCCAGCAGCTCCTCCCTAGCGGACTTCAATGAGCAGTTCTTC. Its protein is CASSSSLADFNEQFF.

This chain uses TRBV5-4 with TRBJ1-3, with D perhaps TRBD1 (5 bases). Trimming removed 4 bases from V and 12 bases from J, with 17 bases in between. This CDR3 comprises 13 residues. Germline CDR1 is SGHNT and CDR2 is YYREEE (reference sequence). The chain's CDR3 is CASSGARFGDIYF. The CDR3, as DNA: TGTGCCAGCAGCGGGGCTCGGTTCGGAGACATATATTTT.

The rearrangement links TRBV9 to TRBJ2-7; 11 nucleotides match TRBD2. There are 16 residues in the CDR3. The germline CDR1 and CDR2 sequences are SGDLS and YYNGEE. Trimming at V came to 4 bases and at J to 4 bases, leaving 10 bases not matched to a gene. CDR3 residues: CASSSSSGGEGYEQYF. In DNA form, the CDR3 reads TGTGCCAGCAGCTCCAGTAGCGGGGGGGAAGGATACGAGCAGTACTTC.

In this sample, this clone turned up a few times. The chain uses TRBV28 and TRBJ2-5, with TRBD2 matching over 9 bases. The CDR3 is 18 amino acids. The V and J ends lost 3 bases and 4 bases, in that order; junction bases with no gene match: 15. Germline V CDR1 and CDR2: MDHEN, SYDVKM. The CDR3 reads CASSFLRGGRASGETQYF. In DNA, the CDR3 is TGTGCCAGCAGTTTCCTTCGCGGCGGGAGGGCCAGTGGAGAGACCCAGTACTTC. The entire variable domain, with the rest obtained from reference TRBV28 and TRBJ2-5, is as follows: DVKVTQSSRYLVKRTGEKVFLECVQDMDHENMFWYRQDPGLGLRLIYFSYDVKMKEKGDIPEGYSVSREKKERFSLILESASTNQTSMYLCASSFLRGGRASGETQYFGPGTRLLVL.

The rearrangement joins TRBV6-5 to TRBJ2-2; D is unclear. The germline V and J ends were trimmed by 5 bases and 7 bases, with 11 bases remaining between them. CDR1 and CDR2 from the germline V gene are MNHEY and SVGAGI. The CDR3 loop spans 13 amino acids. The CDR3 loop reads CASSNYVGGELFF. CDR3 DNA sequence: TGTGCCAGCAGTAATTATGTGGGCGGGGAGCTGTTTTTT.

The chain links TRBV6-4 to TRBJ1-1; possibly TRBD1 for D (6 bases). Trimming removed 5 bases from V and 2 bases from J, with 21 bases in between. CDR1 and CDR2 from the germline V gene are MRHNA and SNTAGT. The CDR3 has 17 residues. The CDR3 reads CASSLPGASSKNTEAFF. The CDR3 DNA follows: TGTGCCAGCAGTCTGCCGGGGGCGAGTAGTAAAAACACTGAAGCTTTCTTT.

The chain employs TRBV28 and TRBJ1-3; D is perhaps TRBD1 (6 bases). Trimming removed 3 bases at V and 0 bases at J, with 15 bases between. Germline CDR1 reads MDHEN; CDR2 reads SYDVKM. CDR3 length: 17 amino acids. CDR3 nucleotides: TGTGCCAGCAGTTTGCCGGAGCGGGGGCTCTCTGGAAACACCATATATTTT. Translating it yields CASSLPERGLSGNTIYF. Supplemented by reference TRBV28 and TRBJ1-3, the full variable domain reads DVKVTQSSRYLVKRTGEKVFLECVQDMDHENMFWYRQDPGLGLRLIYFSYDVKMKEKGDIPEGYSVSREKKERFSLILESASTNQTSMYLCASSLPERGLSGNTIYFGEGSWLTVV.

This chain uses TRBV7-3 with TRBJ2-3; the D gene is possibly TRBD2 (7 bases). The CDR3 consists of 15 residues. Trimming pared 3 bases from V and 4 bases from J, leaving 14 bases between. Germline V CDR1 and CDR2: SGHTA, FQGTGA. The CDR3, as DNA: TGTGCCAGCAGCTTCGGACTAGGGGGTTCAGATACGCAGTATTTT. It yields the protein CASSFGLGGSDTQYF.

This clone has only a few counts. V gene TRBV9 combines with J gene TRBJ2-1; 8 bases fit TRBD2. V lost 1 base and J lost 4; bases outside the gene matches: 4. Looked up from germline, CDR1 is SGDLS and CDR2 is YYNGEE. This CDR3 contains 15 residues. CDR3 sequence reads: CASSVYAGGYNEQFF. CDR3 in DNA: TGTGCCAGCAGCGTATATGCGGGGGGATACAATGAGCAGTTCTTC.

The chain links TRBV9 to TRBJ2-7; possibly TRBD2 for D (6 bases). The V gene's germline CDR1 is SGDLS and CDR2 YYNGEE. The CDR3 runs 12 residues. V lost 3 bases and J 7 bases, leaving 11 bases between the germline ends. The CDR3 DNA reads as TGTGCCAGCAGCGGGACTACGGCGGAGCAGTACTTC. It specifies CASSGTTAEQYF.

This clone turned up a few times. V usage is TRBV4-3 and J usage is TRBJ2-2, with 9 bases fitting TRBD2. This CDR3 is 15 amino acids long. V shed 3 bases and J 6 bases; nucleotides not matched to a gene: 5. CDR1 LGHNA and CDR2 YSLEER come from the germline V gene. The CDR3 sequence is CASSHAAGGAGELFF. The CDR3 nucleotides read TGCGCCAGCAGCCATGCAGCGGGAGGTGCCGGGGAGCTGTTTTTT.

The chain employs TRBV6-5 and TRBJ2-7, with D perhaps being TRBD1 or TRBD2 (5 bases each). The CDR3 is made up of 14 amino acids. Germline V CDR1 and CDR2: MNHEY, SVGAGI. The V gene lost 5 bases and the J gene lost 3 bases, with 14 bases spanning the gap. CDR3 DNA sequence: TGTGCCAGCAGTGCTTCGGGACGGCTCTACGAGCAGTACTTC. This codes for CASSASGRLYEQYF.

The chain uses TRBV5-4 and TRBJ1-1; D may be TRBD1 (5 bases). The CDR3 length is 13 residues. Germline V gene data show CDR1 as SGHNT and CDR2 as YYREEE (reference sequence). V dropped 4 bases and J dropped 1 base, with 8 bases sitting between them. The CDR3 DNA reads TGTGCCAGCAGCGGGGCCTCGAACACTGAAGCTTTCTTT. Its protein product is CASSGASNTEAFF.

The chain joins TRBV27 to TRBJ2-7; 7 bases line up with TRBD1. Germline V lookup: CDR1 MNHEY, CDR2 SMNVEV (reference sequence). The CDR3 runs to 14 residues. Unmatched junction bases numbered 3, after V lost 3 bases and J lost 1 base. DNA for the CDR3: TGTGCCAGCAGTTTGCTGGACAGGTCCTACGAGCAGTACTTC. Translation gives CASSLLDRSYEQYF.

In this sample, this clone is medium-sized. The chain employs TRBV10-3 and TRBJ1-2; perhaps TRBD1 as D (6 bases). Trimming removed 0 bases at V and 6 bases at J, with 11 bases between. The CDR3 is 14 residues long. The germline gives CDR1 ENHRY, CDR2 SYGVKD. CDR3 sequence: CAISESKGGDGYTF. The DNA for the CDR3 is TGTGCCATCAGTGAGTCGAAGGGGGGTGATGGCTACACCTTC.

The chain couples TRBV6-4 to TRBJ2-1, with TRBD2 identical over 9 bases. The V gene's germline CDR1 is MRHNA and CDR2 SNTAGT. The CDR3 extends over 15 amino acids. With 0 bases clipped from V and 5 bases from J, the junction kept 2 bases outside the gene matches. CDR3 residues: CASSDSSGGNNEQFF. Here the CDR3 DNA reads TGTGCCAGCAGTGACTCTAGCGGGGGCAACAATGAGCAGTTCTTC.

V and J are TRBV18 and TRBJ2-7; 7 bases match TRBD2. Germline V CDR1 and CDR2: KGHSH, LQKENI. CDR3 size: 15 residues. The V gene end was trimmed by 3 bases and the J gene end by 3 bases; junction bases not matched to a gene: 8. Here the CDR3 DNA reads TGTGCCAGCTCACCGCGGGGGTCCTTGGGCTACGAGCAGTACTTC. Residues: CASSPRGSLGYEQYF.

The rearrangement uses TRBV5-4 and TRBJ1-1; D not certain. Germline CDR1 and CDR2: SGHNT and YYREEE (reference sequence). V was cut by 1 base and J by 4 bases, with 11 bases left in between. The CDR3 spans 14 residues. The CDR3 sequence: CASSLMMGSTEAFF. As DNA, the CDR3 is TGTGCCAGCAGCTTGATGATGGGAAGCACTGAAGCTTTCTTT.

This chain connects TRBV19 to TRBJ1-6; D is possibly TRBD1 (5 bases). CDR3 size: 15 residues. The germline CDR1 and CDR2 sequences are LNHDA and SQIVND (reference sequence). V was pared by 3 bases and J by 8 bases, with 14 bases between. CDR3 DNA sequence: TGTGCCAGTAGTATTTTCGTAGGGACGGATTCACCCCTCCACTTT. It encodes CASSIFVGTDSPLHF.

This chain joins TRBV9 and TRBJ1-2, with D possibly being TRBD1 (6 bases). Between the trimmed V and J ends, which lost 0 bases and 3 bases, there was a span of 12 bases. Germline V gene data show CDR1 as SGDLS and CDR2 as YYNGEE. There are 15 residues in the CDR3. CDR3 region: CASSVGAGVDYGYTF. DNA for the CDR3: TGTGCCAGCAGCGTAGGGGCAGGGGTTGACTATGGCTACACCTTC.